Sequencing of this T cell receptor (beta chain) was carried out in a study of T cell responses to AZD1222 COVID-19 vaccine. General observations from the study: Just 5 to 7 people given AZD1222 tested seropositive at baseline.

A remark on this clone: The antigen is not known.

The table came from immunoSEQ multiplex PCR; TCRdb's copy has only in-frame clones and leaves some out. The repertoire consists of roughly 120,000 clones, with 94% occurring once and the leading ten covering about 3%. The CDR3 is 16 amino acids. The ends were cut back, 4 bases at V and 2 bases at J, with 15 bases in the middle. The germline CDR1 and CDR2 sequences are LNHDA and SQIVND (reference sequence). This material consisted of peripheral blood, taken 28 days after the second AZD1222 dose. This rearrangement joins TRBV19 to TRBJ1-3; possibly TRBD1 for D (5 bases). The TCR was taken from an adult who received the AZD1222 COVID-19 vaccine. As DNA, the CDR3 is TGTGCCAGTAGTAGCGGGACCCTAAGGGCTGGAAACACCATATATTTT. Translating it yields CASSSGTLRAGNTIYF.